The 18 T cell receptor beta chains given below trace back to one sample, sequenced in a study of shared clonotypes between healthy human individuals. This table comes from immunoSEQ multiplex PCR, and its TCRdb copy is limited to in-frame clones, with some not included. Among about 700,000 clones, about 74% were seen once, and the ten largest hold about 1.7%. Material for sequencing was memory CD4+ T cells sorted from blood. Subset meaning: CD45RA-negative fraction. The receptors shown here come from a woman aged 30 to 39 in good health.

This chain links TRBV5-1 with TRBJ2-7, with TRBD1 identical over 7 bases. Trimming cost V 4 bases and J 1 base; bases outside gene matches: 14. The CDR3 totals 17 residues. Germline CDR1 and CDR2: SGHRS and YFSETQ. CDR3 sequence: CASSKQGPRRPSYEQYF. The CDR3 DNA is TGCGCCAGCAGCAAACAGGGGCCAAGACGCCCTTCCTACGAGCAGTACTTC. Full variable domain (outside the CDR3, taken from reference TRBV5-1 and TRBJ2-7): KAGVTQTPRYLIKTRGQQVTLSCSPISGHRSVSWYQQTPGQGLQFLFEYFSETQRNKGNFPGRFSGRQFSNSRSEMNVSTLELGDSALYLCASSKQGPRRPSYEQYFGPGTRLTVT.

The chain is built from TRBV7-9 and TRBJ2-7; 7 positions agree with TRBD1. Germline-derived CDR1 and CDR2 are SEHNR and FQNEAQ (reference sequence). The CDR3 has 15 amino acids. Trimming at V came to 1 base and at J to 1 base, leaving 4 bases not matched to a gene. This CDR3 reads CASSLEGQISYEQYF. The CDR3 nucleotides are TGTGCCAGCAGCTTAGAGGGACAGATATCCTACGAGCAGTACTTC.

The chain employs TRBV9 and TRBJ1-2; D remains ambiguous. V was pared by 2 bases and J by 5 bases, with 7 bases between. The germline CDR1 and CDR2 sequences are SGDLS and YYNGEE. The CDR3 extends over 12 amino acids. The CDR3 bases are TGTGCCAGCAGCGTTCCAAATTATGGCTACACCTTC. Encoded protein: CASSVPNYGYTF.

The rearrangement links TRBV5-1 to TRBJ2-7; D is ambiguous. Per the germline V gene, CDR1 is SGHRS and CDR2 is YFSETQ. This CDR3 has 13 amino acids. V gave up 0 bases and J gave up 6 bases, with 10 bases separating them. The CDR3 loop is CASSLGTTSEQYF. In nucleotides, the CDR3 is TGCGCCAGCAGCTTGGGGACGACGAGCGAGCAGTACTTC.

This clone came up once. The genes are TRBV19 and TRBJ1-2, with unresolved D. This CDR3 spans 11 amino acids. Per germline, CDR1 LNHDA and CDR2 SQIVND (reference sequence). V lost 5 bases, J lost 5 bases, and 6 bases lay in between. The CDR3 loop is CASSDGYGYTF. CDR3 coding DNA: TGTGCCAGTAGTGACGGATATGGCTACACCTTC.

This clone appeared once. This chain connects TRBV27 to TRBJ1-4, with D possibly TRBD1 on 5 matching bases. V gave up 8 bases and J gave up 3 bases, with 13 bases separating them. The CDR3 contains 14 residues. Germline loops: CDR1 MNHEY, CDR2 SMNVEV (reference sequence). CDR3 DNA: TGTGCCAGCGCCGTCCAGGGAGCTAATGAAAAACTGTTTTTT. Protein product: CASAVQGANEKLFF.

The rearrangement uses TRBV5-6 and TRBJ2-3; TRBD2 is a possible D gene (5 bases). This CDR3 has 16 amino acids. The germline V and J ends were trimmed by 3 bases and 0 bases, with 14 bases remaining between them. The germline V gene has CDR1 SGHDT and CDR2 YYEEEE. Here the CDR3 reads CASSYGLITSTDTQYF. The CDR3 region has the DNA TGTGCCAGCAGCTATGGACTGATCACTAGCACAGATACGCAGTATTTT.

The rearrangement joins TRBV19 to TRBJ1-1; D is perhaps TRBD1 (6 bases). Trimming shortened V by 3 bases and J by 6 bases, and 20 bases separated the two germline ends. CDR1 is LNHDA and CDR2 is SQIVND in the germline V gene (reference sequence). CDR3 length equals 16 residues. CDR3 region: CASSMGRRGGSAEAFF. Written as DNA, the CDR3 is TGTGCCAGTAGTATGGGTCGCAGGGGAGGATCAGCTGAAGCTTTCTTT.

The chain uses TRBV6-1 and TRBJ2-2; TRBD2 aligns across 14 bases. Germline CDR1 and CDR2: MNHNS and SASEGT. The CDR3 loop spans 15 amino acids. V lost 11 bases and J lost 6; bases outside the gene matches: 8. Here the CDR3 reads CAGSPGLAGAGELFF. DNA of the CDR3: TGTGCCGGATCACCGGGACTAGCGGGAGCCGGGGAGCTGTTTTTT.

The rearrangement links TRBV6-1 to TRBJ2-5; no clear D gene. The CDR3 runs 14 residues. The germline CDR1 and CDR2 sequences are MNHNS and SASEGT. V was cut by 0 bases and J by 5 bases, with 10 bases left in between. The CDR3 DNA follows: TGTGCCAGCAGTGAAGCGGGGATAGGGGAGACCCAGTACTTC. Translating it yields CASSEAGIGETQYF.

This rearrangement joins TRBV7-9 to TRBJ2-1; 8 nucleotides agree with TRBD2. This CDR3 contains 15 residues. Trimming cost V 6 bases and J 6 bases; bases outside gene matches: 10. The V gene's germline CDR1 is SEHNR and CDR2 FQNEAQ (reference sequence). In DNA form, the CDR3 reads TGTGCCAGCAGTGTGACGGGAGGGCGCAGCAATGAGCAGTTCTTC. Protein: CASSVTGGRSNEQFF.

The chain links TRBV20-1 to TRBJ1-1; tentative D call: TRBD1 (5 bases). The CDR3 covers 11 residues. CDR1 DFQATT and CDR2 SNEGSKA come from the germline V gene (reference sequence). V lost 4 bases and J lost 3, with 6 bases in between. The CDR3 DNA is TGCAGTGCTAAGACAGACACTGAAGCTTTCTTT. Translated, it gives CSAKTDTEAFF.

The chain is built from TRBV11-2 and TRBJ2-7; maybe TRBD2 (5 bases). CDR1 and CDR2 (germline): SGHAT, FQNNGV. V shed 3 bases and J shed 3 bases, with 15 bases lying between them. The CDR3 spans 15 residues. CDR3 region: CASSFNPGKNYEQYF. In DNA form, the CDR3 reads TGTGCCAGCAGCTTTAACCCCGGGAAGAACTACGAGCAGTACTTC.

This clone was observed a handful of times. CDR3 bases: TGTGCCAGCAGCTTAGCAGGACTAGCGGGCATTCAGTACTTC. It codes for CASSLAGLAGIQYF. J is TRBJ2-4 and V is TRBV11-1, with 11 bases matching TRBD2. CDR1 is SGHAT and CDR2 is FQDESV in the germline V gene (reference sequence). The trim removed 0 bases at V and 9 bases at J, leaving 1 base unmatched. The CDR3 has 14 amino acids.

The chain joins TRBV7-3 to TRBJ1-1; TRBD1 matches at 7 bases. The J segment lost 6 bases and the V segment lost 5 bases, leaving 9 bases of the junction unmatched. CDR1 is SGHTA and CDR2 is FQGTGA in the germline V gene. The CDR3 spans 14 residues. CDR3 amino acids: CASSQGDGTAEAFF. CDR3 coding DNA: TGTGCCAGCAGCCAAGGCGACGGGACAGCTGAAGCTTTCTTT.

This clone was detected only once. The J gene is TRBJ1-5, the V gene TRBV19, with D maybe TRBD1 (6 bases). The germline CDR1 and CDR2 sequences are LNHDA and SQIVND (reference sequence). The CDR3 is made up of 14 amino acids. The V end was cut by 3 bases, the J end by 3 bases, with 9 bases between. The CDR3 DNA is TGTGCCAGTAGTATGGGGGCCTACAATCAGCCCCAGCATTTT. Translated: CASSMGAYNQPQHF.

This rearrangement joins TRBV7-9 to TRBJ2-3; a possible D gene is TRBD1 (5 bases). The CDR3 consists of 15 residues. In germline, CDR1 is SEHNR, CDR2 FQNEAQ (reference sequence). V lost 4 bases and J lost 0, with 11 bases in between. The CDR3 sequence is CASSSTVDSTDTQYF. CDR3 coding DNA: TGTGCCAGCAGCTCGACAGTAGATAGCACAGATACGCAGTATTTT.

V usage is TRBV5-1 and J usage is TRBJ2-3, with TRBD1 matching 8 bases. The CDR3 contains 15 residues. The V gene end was trimmed by 0 bases and the J gene end by 5 bases; junction bases not matched to a gene: 5. Per the germline V gene, CDR1 is SGHRS and CDR2 is YFSETQ. Here the CDR3 DNA reads TGCGCCAGCAGCTTGGGACAGGGGATGGGAGATACGCAGTATTTT. Its protein product is CASSLGQGMGDTQYF.